This TCR beta chain was observed in a study of spatial heterogeneity in lung cancer. In TCRdb, the 5' RACE reads were re-called with MiXCR into one record per CDR3 protein. The sample shows 60,000 to 90,000 distinct CDR3 sequences, under 8.5% of them seen only once. Noted time point: sample taken at primary tumor resection. Germline V gene data show CDR1 as SEHNR and CDR2 as FQNEAQ (reference sequence). This CDR3 comprises 15 residues. Trimming removed 3 bases from V and 5 bases from J, with 14 bases in between. This material consisted of PBMCs, taken at surgery. The chain recombines TRBV7-9 with TRBJ2-1; D call uncertain. The TCR was taken from a male donor with early-stage non-small cell lung cancer. The CDR3 DNA sequence: TGTGCCAGCAGCTTCCTCCTTGGCCTTGACAATGAGCAGTTCTTC. This gives the protein CASSFLLGLDNEQFF.